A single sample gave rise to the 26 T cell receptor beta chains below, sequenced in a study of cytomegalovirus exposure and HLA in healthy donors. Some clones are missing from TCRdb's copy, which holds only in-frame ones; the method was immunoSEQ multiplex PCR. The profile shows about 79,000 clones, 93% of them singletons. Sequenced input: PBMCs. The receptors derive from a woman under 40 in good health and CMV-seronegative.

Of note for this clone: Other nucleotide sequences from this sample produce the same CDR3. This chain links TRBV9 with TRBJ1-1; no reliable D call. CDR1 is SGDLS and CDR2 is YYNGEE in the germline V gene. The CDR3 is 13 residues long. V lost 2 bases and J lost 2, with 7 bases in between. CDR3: CASSVTANTEAFF. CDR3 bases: TGTGCCAGCAGCGTTACTGCAAACACTGAAGCTTTCTTT.

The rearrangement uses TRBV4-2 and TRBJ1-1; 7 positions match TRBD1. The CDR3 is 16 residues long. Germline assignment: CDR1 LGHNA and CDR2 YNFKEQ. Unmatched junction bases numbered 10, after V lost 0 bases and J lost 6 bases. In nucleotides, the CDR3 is TGTGCCAGCAGCCAAGATGCTGCAGGGGGAGACGCTGAAGCTTTCTTT. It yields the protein CASSQDAAGGDAEAFF.

The chain's CDR3 is CASSNQGAGSPLHF. CDR3 DNA: TGTGCCAGCAGCAATCAGGGGGCGGGTTCACCCCTCCACTTT. The rearrangement joins TRBV9 to TRBJ1-6, with 8 nucleotides matching TRBD1. The CDR3 has 14 residues. Trimming cost V 4 bases and J 9 bases; bases outside gene matches: 6. Looked up from germline, CDR1 is SGDLS and CDR2 is YYNGEE.

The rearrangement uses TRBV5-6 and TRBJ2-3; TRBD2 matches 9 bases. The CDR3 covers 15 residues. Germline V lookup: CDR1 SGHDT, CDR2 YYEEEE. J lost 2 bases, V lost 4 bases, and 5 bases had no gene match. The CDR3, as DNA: TGTGCCAGCAGCCGATGGACTAGCGCCACAGATACGCAGTATTTT. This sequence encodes CASSRWTSATDTQYF. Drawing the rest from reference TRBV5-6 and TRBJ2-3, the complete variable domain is DAGVTQSPTHLIKTRGQQVTLRCSPKSGHDTVSWYQQALGQGPQFIFQYYEEEERQRGNFPDRFSGHQFPNYSSELNVNALLLGDSALYLCASSRWTSATDTQYFGPGTRLTVL.

CDR3: CASRPSVNTEAFF. The DNA of the CDR3 is TGTGCCAGCCGCCCTTCAGTGAACACTGAAGCTTTCTTT. The rearrangement joins TRBV7-6 to TRBJ1-1, with no clear D. CDR1 and CDR2 (germline): SGHVS, FNYEAQ. V was pared by 8 bases and J by 0 bases, with 10 bases between. This CDR3 is built from 13 residues.

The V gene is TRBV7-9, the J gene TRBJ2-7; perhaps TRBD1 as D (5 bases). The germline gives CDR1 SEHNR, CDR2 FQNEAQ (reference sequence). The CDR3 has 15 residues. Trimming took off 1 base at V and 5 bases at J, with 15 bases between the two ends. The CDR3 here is CASSLVRQGSNEQYF. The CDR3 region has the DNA TGTGCCAGCAGCTTAGTACGGCAGGGAAGCAACGAGCAGTACTTC.

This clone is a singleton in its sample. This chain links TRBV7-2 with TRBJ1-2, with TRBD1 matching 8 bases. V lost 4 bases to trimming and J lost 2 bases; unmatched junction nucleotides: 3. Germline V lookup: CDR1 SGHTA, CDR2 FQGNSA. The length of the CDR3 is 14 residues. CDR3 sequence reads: CASSYNRGNYGYTF. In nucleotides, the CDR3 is TGTGCCAGCAGCTACAACAGGGGGAACTATGGCTACACCTTC.

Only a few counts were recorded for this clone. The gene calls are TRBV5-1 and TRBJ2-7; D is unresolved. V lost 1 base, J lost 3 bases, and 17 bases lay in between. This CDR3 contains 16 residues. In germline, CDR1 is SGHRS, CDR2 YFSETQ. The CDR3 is CASSLSGSLGIYEQYF. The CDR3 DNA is TGCGCCAGCAGCTTGTCAGGCAGCTTGGGTATCTACGAGCAGTACTTC.

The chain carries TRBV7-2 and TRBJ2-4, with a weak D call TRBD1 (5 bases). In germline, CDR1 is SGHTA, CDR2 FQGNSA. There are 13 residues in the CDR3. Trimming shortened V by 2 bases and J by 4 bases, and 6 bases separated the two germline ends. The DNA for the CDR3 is TGTGCCAGCAGCTTACAGGGTAAAAACATTCAGTACTTC. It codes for CASSLQGKNIQYF.

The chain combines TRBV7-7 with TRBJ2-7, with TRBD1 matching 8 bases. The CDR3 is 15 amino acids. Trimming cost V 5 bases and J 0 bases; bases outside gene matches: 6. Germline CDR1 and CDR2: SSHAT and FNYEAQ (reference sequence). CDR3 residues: CASSPSGTGSYEQYF. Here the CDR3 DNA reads TGTGCCAGCAGCCCTTCGGGGACAGGCTCCTACGAGCAGTACTTC.

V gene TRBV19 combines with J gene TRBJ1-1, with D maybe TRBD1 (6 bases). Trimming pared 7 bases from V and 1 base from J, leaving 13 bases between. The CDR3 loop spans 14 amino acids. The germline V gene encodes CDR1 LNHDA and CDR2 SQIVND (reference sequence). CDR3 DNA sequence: TGTGCCAGTAACCCCGGGGGGGCGAACACTGAAGCTTTCTTT. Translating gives CASNPGGANTEAFF.

The CDR3 DNA sequence: TGTGCCAGCAGCTTAAGGGGGCAGGACACTGAAGCTTTCTTT. It yields the protein CASSLRGQDTEAFF. The chain is built from TRBV7-3 and TRBJ1-1; the D gene is possibly TRBD1 (6 bases). The CDR3 has 14 amino acids. V lost 1 base, J lost 3 bases, and 9 bases lay in between. Germline values: CDR1 SGHTA, CDR2 FQGTGA.

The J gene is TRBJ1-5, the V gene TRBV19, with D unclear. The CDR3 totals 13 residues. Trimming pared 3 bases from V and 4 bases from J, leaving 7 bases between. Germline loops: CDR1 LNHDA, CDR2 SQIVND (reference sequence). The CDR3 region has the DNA TGTGCCAGTAGTATCACAGTTAATCAGCCCCAGCATTTT. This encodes CASSITVNQPQHF.

As DNA, the CDR3 is TGTGCCAGTCGGACTAGCGGGAGTTCCAATGAGCAGTTCTTC. Its translation is CASRTSGSSNEQFF. The rearrangement joins TRBV19 to TRBJ2-1, with 13 bases lining up with TRBD2. The CDR3 extends over 14 amino acids. Germline CDR1 is LNHDA and CDR2 is SQIVND (reference sequence). The trim removed 8 bases at V and 6 bases at J, leaving 4 bases unmatched.

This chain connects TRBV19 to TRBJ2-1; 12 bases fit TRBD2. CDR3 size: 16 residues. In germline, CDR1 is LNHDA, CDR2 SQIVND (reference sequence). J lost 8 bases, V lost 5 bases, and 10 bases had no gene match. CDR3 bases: TGTGCCAGTAGTCGGTCTAGCGGGGGGGCCAGCTATGAGCAGTTCTTC. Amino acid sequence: CASSRSSGGASYEQFF.

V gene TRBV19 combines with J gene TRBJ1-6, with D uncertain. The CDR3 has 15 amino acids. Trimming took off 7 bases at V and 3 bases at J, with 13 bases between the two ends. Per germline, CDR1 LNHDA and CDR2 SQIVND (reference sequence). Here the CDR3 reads CASTSDGDYNSPLHF. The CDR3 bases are TGTGCCAGTACCTCAGACGGAGACTATAATTCACCCCTCCACTTT. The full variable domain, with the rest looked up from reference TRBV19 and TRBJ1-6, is DGGITQSPKYLFRKEGQNVTLSCEQNLNHDAMYWYRQDPGQGLRLIYYSQIVNDFQKGDIAEGYSVSREKKESFPLTVTSAQKNPTAFYLCASTSDGDYNSPLHFGNGTRLTVT.

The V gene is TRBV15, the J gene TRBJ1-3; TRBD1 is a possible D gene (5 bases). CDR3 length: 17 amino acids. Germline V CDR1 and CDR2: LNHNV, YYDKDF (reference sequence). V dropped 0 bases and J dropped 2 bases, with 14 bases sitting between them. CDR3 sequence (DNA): TGTGCCACCAGCAGAGATGTTACAGGCTTTGCTGGAAACACCATATATTTT. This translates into CATSRDVTGFAGNTIYF.

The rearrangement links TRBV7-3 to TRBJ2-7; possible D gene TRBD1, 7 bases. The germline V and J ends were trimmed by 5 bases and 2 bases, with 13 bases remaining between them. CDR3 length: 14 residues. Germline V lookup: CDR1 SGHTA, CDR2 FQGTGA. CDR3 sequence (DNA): TGTGCCAGCAGCCCTACAGGGGAGGCCTACGAGCAGTACTTC. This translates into CASSPTGEAYEQYF.

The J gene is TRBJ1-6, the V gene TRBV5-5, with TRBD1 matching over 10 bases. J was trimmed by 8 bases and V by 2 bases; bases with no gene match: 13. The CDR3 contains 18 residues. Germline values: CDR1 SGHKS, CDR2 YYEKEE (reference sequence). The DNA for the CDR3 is TGTGCCAGCAGCTTCCCCCTACAAACCGGGACAGGGGATTCACCCCTCCACTTT. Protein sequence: CASSFPLQTGTGDSPLHF. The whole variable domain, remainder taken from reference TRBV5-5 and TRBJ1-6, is DAGVTQSPTHLIKTRGQQVTLRCSPISGHKSVSWYQQVLGQGPQFIFQYYEKEERGRGNFPDRFSARQFPNYSSELNVNALLLGDSALYLCASSFPLQTGTGDSPLHFGNGTRLTVT.

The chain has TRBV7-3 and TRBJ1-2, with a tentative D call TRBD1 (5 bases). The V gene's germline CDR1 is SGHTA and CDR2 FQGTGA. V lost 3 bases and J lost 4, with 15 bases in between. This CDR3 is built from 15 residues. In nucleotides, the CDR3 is TGTGCCAGCAGCTTGACAGCGAACCACCGCTATGGCTACACCTTC. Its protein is CASSLTANHRYGYTF.

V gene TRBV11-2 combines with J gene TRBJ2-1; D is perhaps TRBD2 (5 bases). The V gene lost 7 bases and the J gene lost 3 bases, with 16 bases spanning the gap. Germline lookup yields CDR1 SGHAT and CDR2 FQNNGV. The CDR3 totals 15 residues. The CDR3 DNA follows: TGTGCCAGCACGATAACTAGGATAATCTACAATGAGCAGTTCTTC. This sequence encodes CASTITRIIYNEQFF.

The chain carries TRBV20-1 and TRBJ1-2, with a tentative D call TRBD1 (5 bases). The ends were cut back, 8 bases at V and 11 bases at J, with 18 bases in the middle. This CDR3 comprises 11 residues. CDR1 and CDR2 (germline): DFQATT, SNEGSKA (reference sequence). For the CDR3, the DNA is TGCAGTCTCTATGGGTCGCGGGGGTACACCTTC. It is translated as CSLYGSRGYTF.

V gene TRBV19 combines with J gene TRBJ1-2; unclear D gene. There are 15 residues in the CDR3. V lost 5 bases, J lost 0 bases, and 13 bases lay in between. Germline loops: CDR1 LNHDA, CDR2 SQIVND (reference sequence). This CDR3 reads CASSAAEKANYGYTF. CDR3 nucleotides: TGTGCCAGTAGTGCAGCGGAGAAGGCTAACTATGGCTACACCTTC.

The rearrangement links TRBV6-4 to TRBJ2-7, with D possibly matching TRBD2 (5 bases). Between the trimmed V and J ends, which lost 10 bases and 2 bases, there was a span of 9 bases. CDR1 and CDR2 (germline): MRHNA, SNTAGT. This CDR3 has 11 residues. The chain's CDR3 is CANPGTYEQYF. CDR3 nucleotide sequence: TGTGCCAACCCGGGGACCTACGAGCAGTACTTC.

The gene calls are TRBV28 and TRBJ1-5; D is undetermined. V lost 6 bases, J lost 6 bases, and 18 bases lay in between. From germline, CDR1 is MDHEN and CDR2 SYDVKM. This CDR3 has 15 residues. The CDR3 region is CASSPPVMEVQPQHF. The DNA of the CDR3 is TGTGCCAGCAGCCCCCCGGTCATGGAGGTTCAGCCCCAGCATTTT.

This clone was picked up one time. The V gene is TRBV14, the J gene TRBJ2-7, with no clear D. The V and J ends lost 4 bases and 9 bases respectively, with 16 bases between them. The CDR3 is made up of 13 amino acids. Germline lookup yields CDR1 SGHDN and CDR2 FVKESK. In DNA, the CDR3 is TGTGCCAGCAGCCGACTGATTTTAGATCGGCAGTACTTC. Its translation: CASSRLILDRQYF.